This T cell receptor beta chain was identified in a study of PD-1 blockade in classical Hodgkin lymphoma. Generated by immunoSEQ multiplex PCR, the TCRdb table keeps only in-frame clones and is missing some. The table has over 8,500 clones, 80% to 85% seen once. On this clone itself: Its antigen remains unidentified.

Notes on the study in general: The diversity seen at baseline in complete responders resembled that of newly diagnosed patients. Unlike CD8+ TCR diversity, which did not rise significantly by C4D1, CD4+ TCR diversity did. Relapsed/refractory patients reportedly had the lowest baseline TCR diversity, below newly diagnosed patients, who were below healthy donors.

Brentuximab vedotin exposure varied, and every patient relapsed after autologous stem cell transplantation. The study purified CD4+ T cells from thawed PBMCs using magnetic negative selection. This CDR3 region has 14 residues. Between the trimmed V and J ends, which lost 4 bases and 4 bases, there was a span of 12 bases. Germline V gene data show CDR1 as MDHEN and CDR2 as SYDVKM. The chain carries TRBV28 and TRBJ2-3; D is perhaps TRBD1 or TRBD2 (6 bases each). This sequence originates from a human donor with classical Hodgkin lymphoma. Sequenced material: CD4+ T cells from blood, taken at baseline. The CDR3, as DNA: TGTGCCAGCAGTTCGGAGGGGGTGTCAGATACGCAGTATTTT. Its protein product is CASSSEGVSDTQYF.